This T cell receptor (beta chain) came from a study of regulatory T cells in long-lasting Graves disease (TCRdb year 2021). General notes on the study: To count as having persistent Graves' disease, a patient had to have received antithyroid drug treatment for over 5 years with TSH receptor autoantibodies remaining persistently positive. This study used TCR sequencing and RNA sequencing of peripheral blood to compare persistent Graves' disease patients against newly diagnosed Graves' disease patients. The study took place in China and was registered as a clinical trial. A total of some 33 samples were covered by TCR sequencing, comprising some 13 persistent and 20 or so newly diagnosed Graves' disease patients. Persistent Graves' disease patients in the clinical cohort had taken antithyroid drugs for roughly 10 years on average. General conclusions and limits of the study: Sequencing and analysis were limited to the TCR beta chain. Because the primary lesion, thyroid tissue, could not be accessed, the study looked at peripheral blood alone. As a limitation, the authors acknowledged that the small sample size may reduce accuracy. Compared with newly diagnosed patients, persistent Graves' disease patients had lower TCR Shannon entropy and fewer highly expanded clones, which suggests clonal expansion. TRBV28, TRBJ1-2 and TRBJ2-5 were preferentially used in persistent disease, while TRBV20-1 and TRBJ2-1 were favored in newly diagnosed disease. More public clonotypes were shared among persistent patients (roughly 2,900) than among newly diagnosed patients (roughly 960).

Receptor amplification or capture employed multiplex PCR. The reads were generated on an Illumina HiSeq 4000. CDR3 regions were amplified by Arm-PCR with iRepertoire HTBI primers to construct TCR beta libraries. Before sequencing, the PCR products went through gel purification. The authors' analysis ran thus. Across samples, some 62 TRBV and roughly 13 TRBJ segments were identified and used for gene usage analysis of CDR3 amino acid clonotypes. COPE and FqMerger were used to merge filtered high-quality paired reads into contigs. Contigs were aligned with BLAST to IMGT TRBV, TRBD and TRBJ reference genes, and CDR3 was defined per IMGT. Any clonotype with a frequency above 0.1% was classified as a highly expanded clone. Shannon entropy served as the measure of repertoire diversity, while the Gini coefficient captured V-J evenness. Clonotypes shared by more than one individual were considered public. TCRdb reprocessed the public reads (quality trimming at Q25 with fastp, clone calling with MiXCR) and kept in-frame beta chains. Each entry is one CDR3 protein sequence, shown with its most common DNA and genes. The V and J calls and clone size are TCRdb's, not the authors'. Here the sample has some 370,000 distinct CDR3 sequences; roughly 24% occur a single time. Less than 30% of the sample is in the top ten clones.

For this clonotype: The antigen it binds to is not known. It has no much larger one-base neighbor in the sample; base qualities were not kept.

Including cysteine and phenylalanine, the CDR3 has 13 amino acids. The entry retains the CDR3 DNA only, 39 bases that are in frame from base 1. At the junction V is shortened by 6 bases and J by 4 bases, with 10 bases in between. CDR1 and CDR2 were assigned from the germline V gene as SGHTA and FQGNSA. The time point label, read with the paper, signifies: persistent/refractory GD, antithyroid drugs over 5 years with positive TRAb. For both TCR sequencing and RNA sequencing, RNA was extracted from PBMCs using TRIzol. The diagnosis of Graves' disease followed American Thyroid Association guidelines. Recruitment of patients was carried out at an endocrinology department in Xi'an, China. From each patient, 7.5 to 9.5 milliliters of peripheral blood was collected into an EDTA anticoagulant tube. Ficoll Paque Plus density gradient separation was used to isolate PBMCs, and no further T cell sorting was performed. An Agilent 2100 Bioanalyzer and agarose gel were used to assess RNA quality, and a NanoDrop 2000 was used to measure RNA concentration.

This TCR derives from a woman between 40 and 50 years old with Graves disease. Donor details come from another sample of the same person, matched by shared clones. Material: peripheral blood mononuclear cells (PBMCs), obtained when the disease was refractory, from a patient treated with antithyroid drugs. This chain is built from TRBV7-2 and TRBJ1-3; no D gene can be assigned with confidence. In nucleotides, the sequence is TGTGCCAGCAGGCGACAAGGAGGAAACACCATATATTTT. The encoded protein is CASRRQGGNTIYF.